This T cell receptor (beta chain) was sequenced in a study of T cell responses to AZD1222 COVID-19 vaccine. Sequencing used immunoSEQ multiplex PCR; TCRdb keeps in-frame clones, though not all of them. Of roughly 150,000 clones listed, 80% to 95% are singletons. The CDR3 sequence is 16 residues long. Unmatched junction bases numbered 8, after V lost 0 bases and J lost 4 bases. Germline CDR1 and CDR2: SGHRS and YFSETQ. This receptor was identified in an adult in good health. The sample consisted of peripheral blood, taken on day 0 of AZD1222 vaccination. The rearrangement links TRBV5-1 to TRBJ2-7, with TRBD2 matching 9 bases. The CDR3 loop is CASSLVPAAGGYEQYF. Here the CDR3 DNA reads TGCGCCAGCAGCTTGGTCCCCGCAGCGGGGGGATACGAGCAGTACTTC.